This T cell receptor (beta chain) was recorded in a study of control samples from healthy donors and cancer patients. Germline V gives CDR1 LGHDT, CDR2 YNNKEL (reference sequence). This CDR3 is built from 18 residues. Unmatched junction bases numbered 7, after V lost 0 bases and J lost 4 bases. The table came from immunoSEQ multiplex PCR; TCRdb's copy has only in-frame clones and leaves some out. The sample yields around 40,000 clones, less than 95% seen once. J is TRBJ2-2 and V is TRBV3-1 (or the pseudogene TRBV3-2); 11 bases map to TRBD2. Sequencing used PBMCs. The clonotype was recovered from a woman aged 40 to 50 with head and neck cancer. CDR3 protein: CASSQEGVAGGSTGELFF. CDR3 nucleotide sequence: TGTGCCAGCAGCCAAGAGGGTGTAGCGGGGGGGTCCACCGGGGAGCTGTTTTTT.